What follows describes a single TCR beta chain. The CDR3 runs 14 residues. The V and J ends lost 7 bases and 5 bases, in that order; junction bases with no gene match: 6. CDR1 is LGHNT, CDR2 FRNRAP, per germline. The data were obtained in a study of glioma-infiltrating T cells after dendritic cell vaccination. Study-wide background: Monocyte-derived dendritic cells, cultured seven days with IL-4 and GM-CSF, were pulsed with autologous tumor lysate.

Sequenced by immunoSEQ multiplex PCR; TCRdb stores in-frame clones only, minus some. The sample has roughly 60,000 clones, about 89% seen once. The sample's time point: after dendritic cell vaccination, including at tumor progression/relapse. PBMC sampling occurred before vaccination, two weeks after the third dose, and at progression. This receptor was obtained from a human donor with glioblastoma. This specimen consisted of blood, obtained after dendritic cell vaccination. The rearrangement joins TRBV12-5 to TRBJ2-1, with 9 bases identical to TRBD1. The CDR3 bases are TGTGCTAGTGTCCTCGGGACAGGGCACAATGAGCAGTTCTTC. It is translated as CASVLGTGHNEQFF.